Here is one T cell receptor beta chain with its context. The antigen is undetermined. This specimen belongs to a study of cytomegalovirus exposure and HLA in healthy donors. On the study more broadly: Of the donors genotyped, 398 in all, about 82% fell in the Caucasian-associated ancestry cluster. The study's findings and limits: Most TCR sequences proved rare, with some public TCRs found in many donors.

This CDR3 has 12 residues. The V gene lost 6 bases and the J gene lost 8 bases, with 11 bases spanning the gap. From germline, CDR1 is MDHEN and CDR2 SYDVKM. These donors counted as nominally healthy when sampled, but unrecorded immune exposures were likely. Researchers ran the PCR with 60 Vbeta and 13 Jbeta primers. Repertoires were generated with immunoSEQ multiplex PCR, while TCRdb's copy carries only in-frame clones and drops some. This table has around 150,000 clones, approximately 82% appearing once. This chain uses TRBV28 with TRBJ1-3; maybe TRBD1 (6 bases). The sequence was obtained from a woman aged 40 to 49 in good health and CMV-seropositive. Sequenced material: PBMCs. The CDR3 region is CASRVQGHTIYF. As DNA, the CDR3 is TGTGCCAGCAGAGTACAGGGTCACACCATATATTTT.